This T cell receptor beta chain was captured in a study of blood T cell repertoires in COVID-19. With 6 bases clipped from V and 3 bases from J, the junction kept 5 bases outside the gene matches. Germline loops: CDR1 SQVTM, CDR2 ANQGSEA. The CDR3 spans 13 residues. Source study methods: By means of reference gene primer amplification, nucleated cell counts were estimated. The protocol was immunoSEQ multiplex PCR, while the TCRdb copy is restricted to in-frame clones and leaves out a portion. Clone size and V and J calls were adopted from that table, with D and trimming inferred from the DNA. The profile covers some 96,000 clones, with roughly 86% appearing a single time and approximately 10% taken by the ten largest. This clone showed up just once.

The origin of this receptor is a man aged 45 to 65 with acute or convalescent COVID-19. The chain combines TRBV29-1 with TRBJ2-7, with TRBD1 matching 10 bases. Sample: peripheral blood. CDR3 bases: TGCAGCGTAGGACAGGGGGGGTACTACGAGCAGTACTTC. Its translation: CSVGQGGYYEQYF.